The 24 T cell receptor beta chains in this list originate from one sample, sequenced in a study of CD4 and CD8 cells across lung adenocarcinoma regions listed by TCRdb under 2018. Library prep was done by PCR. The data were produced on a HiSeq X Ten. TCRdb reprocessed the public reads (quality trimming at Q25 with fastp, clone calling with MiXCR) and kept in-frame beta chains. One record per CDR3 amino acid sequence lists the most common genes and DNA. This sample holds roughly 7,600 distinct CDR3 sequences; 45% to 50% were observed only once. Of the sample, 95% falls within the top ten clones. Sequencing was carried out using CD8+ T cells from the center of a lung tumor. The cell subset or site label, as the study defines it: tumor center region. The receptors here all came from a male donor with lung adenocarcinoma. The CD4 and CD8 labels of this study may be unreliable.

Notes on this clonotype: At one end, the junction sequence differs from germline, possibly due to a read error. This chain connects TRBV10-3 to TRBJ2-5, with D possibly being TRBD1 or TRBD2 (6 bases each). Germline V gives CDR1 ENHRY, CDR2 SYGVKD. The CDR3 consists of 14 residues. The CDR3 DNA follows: TGTGCGGGGCTCGGGGGCACTGACCAAAAGACCCAGTACTTC. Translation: CAGLGGTDQKTQYF.

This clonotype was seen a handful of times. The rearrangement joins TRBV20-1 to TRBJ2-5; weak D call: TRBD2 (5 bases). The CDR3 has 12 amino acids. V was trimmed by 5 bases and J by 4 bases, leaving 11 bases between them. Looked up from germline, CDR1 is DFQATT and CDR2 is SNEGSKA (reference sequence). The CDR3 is CSARDSGETQYF. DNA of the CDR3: TGCAGTGCTCGGGATTCTGGAGAGACCCAGTACTTC.

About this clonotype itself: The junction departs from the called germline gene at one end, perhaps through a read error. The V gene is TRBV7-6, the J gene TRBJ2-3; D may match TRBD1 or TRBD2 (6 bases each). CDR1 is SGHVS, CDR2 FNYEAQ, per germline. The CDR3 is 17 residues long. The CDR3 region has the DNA TGTGCCAGCAGCGTGGGGGTGGGGGGCGGTGGCGGGGATACCCAGTACTTT. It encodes CASSVGVGGGGGDTQYF.

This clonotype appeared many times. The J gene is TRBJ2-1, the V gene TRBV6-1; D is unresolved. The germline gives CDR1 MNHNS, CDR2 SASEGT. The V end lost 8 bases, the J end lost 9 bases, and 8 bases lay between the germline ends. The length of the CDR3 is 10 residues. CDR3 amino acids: CASSAGEQFF. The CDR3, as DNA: TGTGCCAGCTCGGCCGGTGAGCAGTTCTTC.

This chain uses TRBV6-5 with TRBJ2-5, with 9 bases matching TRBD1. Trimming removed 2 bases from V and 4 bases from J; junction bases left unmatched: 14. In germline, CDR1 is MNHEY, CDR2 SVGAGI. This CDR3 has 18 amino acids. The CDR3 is CASSYDPGQGVVRETQYF. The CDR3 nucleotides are TGTGCCAGCAGTTACGATCCGGGACAGGGAGTAGTACGAGAGACCCAGTACTTC.

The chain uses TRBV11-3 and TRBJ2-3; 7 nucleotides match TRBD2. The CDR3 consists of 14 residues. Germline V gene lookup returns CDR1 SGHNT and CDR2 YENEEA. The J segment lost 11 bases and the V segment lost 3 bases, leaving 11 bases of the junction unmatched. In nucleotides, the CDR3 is TGTGCCAGCAGCTTCGGACTAGTGGCACCTGAGCAGTATTTT. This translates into CASSFGLVAPEQYF.

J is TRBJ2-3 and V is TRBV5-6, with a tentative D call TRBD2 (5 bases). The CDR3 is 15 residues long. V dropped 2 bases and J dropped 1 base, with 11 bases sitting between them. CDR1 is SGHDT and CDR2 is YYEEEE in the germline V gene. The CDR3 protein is CASSFDGRGTDTQYF. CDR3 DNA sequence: TGTGCCAGCAGCTTTGATGGGCGGGGCACAGATACGCAGTATTTT.

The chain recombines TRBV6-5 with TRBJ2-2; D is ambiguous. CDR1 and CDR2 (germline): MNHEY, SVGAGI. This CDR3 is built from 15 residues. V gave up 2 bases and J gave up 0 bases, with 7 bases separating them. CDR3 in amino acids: CASSYARTNTGELFF. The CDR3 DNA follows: TGTGCCAGCAGTTACGCACGGACGAACACCGGGGAGCTGTTTTTT.

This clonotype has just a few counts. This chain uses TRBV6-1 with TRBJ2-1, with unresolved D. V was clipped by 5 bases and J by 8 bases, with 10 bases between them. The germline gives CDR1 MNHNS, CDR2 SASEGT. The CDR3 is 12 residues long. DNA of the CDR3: TGTGCCAGCAGTCCTCCCAAGTATGAGCAGTTCTTC. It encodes CASSPPKYEQFF.

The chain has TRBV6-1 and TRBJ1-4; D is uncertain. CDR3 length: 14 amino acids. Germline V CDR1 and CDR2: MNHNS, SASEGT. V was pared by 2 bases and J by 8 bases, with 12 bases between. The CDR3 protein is CASSENGMREKLFF. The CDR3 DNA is TGTGCCAGCAGTGAAAATGGGATGAGGGAAAAACTGTTTTTT.

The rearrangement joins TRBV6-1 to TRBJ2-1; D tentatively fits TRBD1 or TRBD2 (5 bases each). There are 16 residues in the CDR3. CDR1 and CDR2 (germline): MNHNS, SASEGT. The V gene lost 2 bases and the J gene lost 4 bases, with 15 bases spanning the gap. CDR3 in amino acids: CASSELGAGSYNEQFF. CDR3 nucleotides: TGTGCCAGCAGTGAACTTGGGGCAGGGAGTTACAATGAGCAGTTCTTC.

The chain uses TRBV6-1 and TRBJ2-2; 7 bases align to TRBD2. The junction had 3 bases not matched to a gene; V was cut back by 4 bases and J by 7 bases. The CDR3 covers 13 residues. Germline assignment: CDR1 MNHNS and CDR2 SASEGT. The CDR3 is CASSGRTSGELFF. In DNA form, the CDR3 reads TGTGCCAGCAGTGGACGGACTAGCGGGGAGCTGTTTTTT.

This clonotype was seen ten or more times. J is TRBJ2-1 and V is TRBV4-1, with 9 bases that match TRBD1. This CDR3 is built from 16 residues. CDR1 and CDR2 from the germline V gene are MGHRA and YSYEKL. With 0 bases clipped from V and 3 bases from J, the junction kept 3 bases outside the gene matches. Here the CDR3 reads CASSQDGDRDYNEQFF. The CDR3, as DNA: TGCGCCAGCAGCCAAGATGGGGACAGGGACTACAATGAGCAGTTCTTC.

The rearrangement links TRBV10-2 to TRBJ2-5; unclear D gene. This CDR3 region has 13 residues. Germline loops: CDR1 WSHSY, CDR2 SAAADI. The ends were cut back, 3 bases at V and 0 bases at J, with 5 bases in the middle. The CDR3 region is CASSDVYQETQYF. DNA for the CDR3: TGCGCCAGCAGTGACGTCTACCAAGAGACCCAGTACTTC.

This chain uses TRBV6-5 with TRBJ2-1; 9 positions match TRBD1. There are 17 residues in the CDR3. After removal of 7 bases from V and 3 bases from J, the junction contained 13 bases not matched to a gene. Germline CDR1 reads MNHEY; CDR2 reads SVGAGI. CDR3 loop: CASILRVGTGNYNEQFF. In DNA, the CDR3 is TGTGCCAGCATTTTAAGGGTAGGGACAGGGAACTACAATGAGCAGTTCTTC.

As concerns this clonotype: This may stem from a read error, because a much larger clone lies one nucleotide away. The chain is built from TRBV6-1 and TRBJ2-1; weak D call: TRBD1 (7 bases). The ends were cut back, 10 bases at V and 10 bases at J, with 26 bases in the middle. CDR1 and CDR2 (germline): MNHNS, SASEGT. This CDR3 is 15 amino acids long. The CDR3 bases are TGTGCCACCCCAGGGGGGAGGTCCTGGCACTACGAGCAGTTCTTC. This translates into CATPGGRSWHYEQFF.

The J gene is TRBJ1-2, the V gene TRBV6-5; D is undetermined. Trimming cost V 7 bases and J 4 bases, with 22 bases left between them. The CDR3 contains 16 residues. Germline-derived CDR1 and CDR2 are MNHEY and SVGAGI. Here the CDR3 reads CASNLGFGKSFYGYTF. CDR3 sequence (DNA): TGTGCCAGCAATTTGGGTTTCGGCAAATCTTTCTATGGCTACACCTTC.

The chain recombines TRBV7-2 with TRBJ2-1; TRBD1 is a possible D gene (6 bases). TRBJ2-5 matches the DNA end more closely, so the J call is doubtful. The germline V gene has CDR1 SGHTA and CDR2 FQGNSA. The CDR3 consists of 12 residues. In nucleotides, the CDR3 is TGTGCCAGCACAAATAGGGGGGAGACCCAGTACTTC. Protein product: CASTNRGETQYF.

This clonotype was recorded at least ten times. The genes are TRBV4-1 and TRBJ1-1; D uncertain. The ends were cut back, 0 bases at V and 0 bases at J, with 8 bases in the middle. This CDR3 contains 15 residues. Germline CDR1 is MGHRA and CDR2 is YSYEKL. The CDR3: CASSQEGPMNTEAFF. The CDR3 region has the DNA TGCGCCAGCAGCCAAGAAGGGCCGATGAACACTGAAGCTTTCTTT.

CDR3 bases: TGTGCCAGCAGTTTACTCGGCAACAATGAGCAGTTCTTC. This encodes CASSLLGNNEQFF. The rearrangement joins TRBV27 to TRBJ2-1; no reliable D call. Germline-derived CDR1 and CDR2 are MNHEY and SMNVEV (reference sequence). CDR3 length: 13 amino acids. Between the trimmed V and J ends, which lost 2 bases and 5 bases, there was a span of 7 bases.

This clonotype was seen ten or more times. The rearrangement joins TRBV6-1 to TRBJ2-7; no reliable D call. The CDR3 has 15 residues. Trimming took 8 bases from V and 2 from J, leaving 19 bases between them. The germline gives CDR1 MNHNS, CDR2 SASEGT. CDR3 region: CASGRTGQATYEQYF. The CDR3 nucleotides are TGTGCCAGCGGGCGGACCGGGCAGGCAACCTACGAGCAGTACTTC.

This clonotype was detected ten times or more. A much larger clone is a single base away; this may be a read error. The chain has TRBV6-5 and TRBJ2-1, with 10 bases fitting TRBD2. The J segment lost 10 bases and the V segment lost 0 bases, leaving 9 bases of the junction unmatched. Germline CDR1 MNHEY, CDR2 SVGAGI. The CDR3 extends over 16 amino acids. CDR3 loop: CASSYSRTSGTYEQFF. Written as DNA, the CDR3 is TGTGCCAGCAGTTACTCGCGGACTAGCGGAACCTACGAGCAGTTCTTC.

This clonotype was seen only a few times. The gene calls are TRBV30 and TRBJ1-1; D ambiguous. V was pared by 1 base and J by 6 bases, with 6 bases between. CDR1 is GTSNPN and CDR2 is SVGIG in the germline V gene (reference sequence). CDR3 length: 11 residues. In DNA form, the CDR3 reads TGTGCCTGGAGTGACCGACCTGAAGCTTTCTTT. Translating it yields CAWSDRPEAFF.

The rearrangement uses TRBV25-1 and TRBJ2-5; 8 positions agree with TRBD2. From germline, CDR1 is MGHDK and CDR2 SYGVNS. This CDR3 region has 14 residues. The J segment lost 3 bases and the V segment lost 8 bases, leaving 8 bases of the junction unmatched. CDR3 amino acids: CASSEYSGKETQYF. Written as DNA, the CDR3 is TGTGCCAGCTCTGAATATAGCGGGAAAGAGACCCAGTACTTC.